Listed below are T cell receptor beta chains from one sample, sequenced in a study of Ad26.COV2.S vaccination and SARS-CoV-2 variants. The data were produced by immunoSEQ multiplex PCR, yet TCRdb's version contains in-frame clones alone and is incomplete. The sample lists under 400,000 clones, roughly 91% seen once, with 3.4% in the top ten. Sequenced here: peripheral blood, sampled in a trial of Ad26.COV2.S vaccine versus placebo. These receptors all come from a person between 18 and 65 years old who received the Ad26.COV2.S COVID-19 vaccine or a placebo. The CDR3 runs from the conserved cysteine through the conserved F or W. Each record gives: D gene, clone size, V gene, J gene, CDR3 protein, CDR3 DNA. D genes are given only for firm matches. Part of the rows lack a size; the others show once, few, many or a class for expanded clones.

D gene: -
clone size: -
V gene: TRBV24-1
J gene: TRBJ1-1
CDR3 protein: CATESGIYTEAFF
CDR3 DNA: TGTGCCACGGAATCAGGGATCTACACTGAAGCTTTCTTT

D gene: TRBD2
clone size: -
V gene: TRBV24-1
J gene: TRBJ2-3
CDR3 protein: CATSESSGGGGTDTQYF
CDR3 DNA: TGTGCCACCAGTGAGTCGAGCGGGGGTGGAGGGACAGATACGCAGTATTTT

D gene: TRBD1
clone size: -
V gene: TRBV27
J gene: TRBJ2-1
CDR3 protein: CASRLDRVNEQFF
CDR3 DNA: TGTGCCAGCAGACTAGACAGGGTCAATGAGCAGTTCTTC

D gene: -
clone size: -
V gene: TRBV3-1/TRBV3-2
J gene: TRBJ2-7
CDR3 protein: CASSQEDYSYEQYF
CDR3 DNA: TGTGCCAGCAGCCAAGAGGACTACTCCTACGAGCAGTACTTC

D gene: -
clone size: -
V gene: TRBV5-8
J gene: TRBJ1-5
CDR3 protein: CASRRSGQPQHF
CDR3 DNA: TGTGCCAGCAGGAGGTCGGGACAGCCCCAGCATTTT

D gene: TRBD2
clone size: few
V gene: TRBV20-1
J gene: TRBJ2-7
CDR3 protein: CSASEGLALQYF
CDR3 DNA: TGCAGTGCTAGTGAGGGACTAGCCCTGCAGTACTTC

D gene: -
clone size: -
V gene: TRBV19
J gene: TRBJ1-1
CDR3 protein: CASSINEGTEAFF
CDR3 DNA: TGTGCCAGTAGTATAAATGAGGGGACTGAAGCTTTCTTT

D gene: TRBD2
clone size: few
V gene: TRBV7-9
J gene: TRBJ2-5
CDR3 protein: CASSLVPSGGAQETQYF
CDR3 DNA: TGTGCCAGCAGCTTAGTCCCTAGCGGGGGGGCCCAAGAGACCCAGTACTTC

D gene: TRBD1
clone size: -
V gene: TRBV10-3
J gene: TRBJ2-7
CDR3 protein: CAISDRASSYEQYF
CDR3 DNA: TGTGCCATCAGCGACAGGGCCTCCTCCTACGAGCAGTACTTC

D gene: -
clone size: -
V gene: TRBV7-9
J gene: TRBJ1-2
CDR3 protein: CASSPSGANYGYTF
CDR3 DNA: TGTGCCAGCAGCCCCTCAGGCGCTAACTATGGCTACACCTTC

D gene: -
clone size: many
V gene: TRBV4-1
J gene: TRBJ2-3
CDR3 protein: CASSQDPSQADTQYF
CDR3 DNA: TGCGCCAGCAGCCAAGATCCCTCGCAGGCAGATACGCAGTATTTT

D gene: TRBD1
clone size: -
V gene: TRBV7-3
J gene: TRBJ1-2
CDR3 protein: CASSLGTGYGYTF
CDR3 DNA: TGTGCCAGCAGCTTAGGGACAGGGTATGGCTACACCTTC

D gene: -
clone size: few
V gene: TRBV9
J gene: TRBJ1-1
CDR3 protein: CASSVEGNTEAFF
CDR3 DNA: TGTGCCAGCAGCGTAGAGGGGAACACTGAAGCTTTCTTT

D gene: TRBD1
clone size: -
V gene: TRBV7-9
J gene: TRBJ1-2
CDR3 protein: CASSLPRTGPQDYGYTF
CDR3 DNA: TGTGCCAGCAGCTTACCCAGGACAGGACCCCAGGACTATGGCTACACCTTC

D gene: -
clone size: -
V gene: TRBV5-1
J gene: TRBJ2-7
CDR3 protein: CASSLEGVYPYEQYF
CDR3 DNA: TGCGCCAGCAGCTTGGAAGGAGTCTATCCTTACGAGCAGTACTTC

D gene: -
clone size: -
V gene: TRBV15
J gene: TRBJ2-7
CDR3 protein: CATSRDGGGAYEQYF
CDR3 DNA: TGTGCCACCAGCAGAGATGGAGGCGGGGCCTACGAGCAGTACTTC

D gene: -
clone size: -
V gene: TRBV7-3
J gene: TRBJ2-5
CDR3 protein: CASSPTGGGQETQYF
CDR3 DNA: TGTGCCAGCAGCCCGACAGGTGGGGGCCAAGAGACCCAGTACTTC

D gene: -
clone size: -
V gene: TRBV6-4
J gene: TRBJ1-2
CDR3 protein: CASSDPVGGYTF
CDR3 DNA: TGTGCCAGCAGTGACCCGGTGGGCGGCTACACCTTC

D gene: TRBD2
clone size: once
V gene: TRBV30
J gene: TRBJ2-3
CDR3 protein: CAWTGGMDTQYF
CDR3 DNA: TGTGCCTGGACCGGGGGGATGGATACGCAGTATTTT

D gene: -
clone size: -
V gene: TRBV7-2
J gene: TRBJ2-7
CDR3 protein: CASRPAPGDEQYF
CDR3 DNA: TGTGCCAGCAGACCTGCTCCGGGGGACGAGCAGTACTTC

D gene: TRBD1
clone size: -
V gene: TRBV6-1
J gene: TRBJ1-2
CDR3 protein: CASSEAWTGGYGYTF
CDR3 DNA: TGTGCCAGCAGTGAAGCGTGGACAGGAGGATATGGCTACACCTTC

D gene: -
clone size: -
V gene: TRBV4-1
J gene: TRBJ1-1
CDR3 protein: CASSGMNTEAFF
CDR3 DNA: TGCGCCAGCAGCGGTATGAACACTGAAGCTTTCTTT

D gene: -
clone size: -
V gene: TRBV7-2
J gene: TRBJ2-2
CDR3 protein: CASSLGQLTGELFF
CDR3 DNA: TGTGCCAGCAGCTTAGGGCAGCTCACCGGGGAGCTGTTTTTT

D gene: -
clone size: -
V gene: TRBV4-1
J gene: TRBJ2-1
CDR3 protein: CASSQEGLRAYNEQFF
CDR3 DNA: TGCGCCAGCAGCCAAGAAGGGCTAAGGGCTTACAATGAGCAGTTCTTC

D gene: -
clone size: many
V gene: TRBV4-2
J gene: TRBJ1-2
CDR3 protein: CASSQDPKGDYGYTF
CDR3 DNA: TGTGCCAGCAGCCAAGATCCCAAGGGTGACTATGGCTACACCTTC

D gene: -
clone size: -
V gene: TRBV7-9
J gene: TRBJ2-6
CDR3 protein: CASSDTGHGANVLTF
CDR3 DNA: TGTGCCAGCAGCGATACAGGGCACGGGGCCAACGTCCTGACTTTC

D gene: -
clone size: -
V gene: TRBV5-8
J gene: TRBJ1-2
CDR3 protein: CASSYRTYGYTF
CDR3 DNA: TGTGCCAGCAGTTACAGAACCTATGGCTACACCTTC

D gene: -
clone size: -
V gene: TRBV6-1
J gene: TRBJ1-2
CDR3 protein: CASSEGAGWTGYTF
CDR3 DNA: TGTGCCAGCAGTGAAGGGGCAGGATGGACGGGCTACACCTTC